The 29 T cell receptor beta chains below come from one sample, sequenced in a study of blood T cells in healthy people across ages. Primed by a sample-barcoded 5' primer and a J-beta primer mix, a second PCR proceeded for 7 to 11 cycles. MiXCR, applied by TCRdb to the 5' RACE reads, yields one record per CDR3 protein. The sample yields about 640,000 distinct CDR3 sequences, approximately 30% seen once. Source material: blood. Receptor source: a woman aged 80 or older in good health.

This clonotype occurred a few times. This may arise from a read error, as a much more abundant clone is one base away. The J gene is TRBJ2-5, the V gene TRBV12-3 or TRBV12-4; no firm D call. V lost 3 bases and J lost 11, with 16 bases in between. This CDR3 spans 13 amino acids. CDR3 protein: CASSLWDVNEQYF. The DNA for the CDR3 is TGTGCCAGCAGTTTGTGGGATGTCAATGAGCAGTACTTC.

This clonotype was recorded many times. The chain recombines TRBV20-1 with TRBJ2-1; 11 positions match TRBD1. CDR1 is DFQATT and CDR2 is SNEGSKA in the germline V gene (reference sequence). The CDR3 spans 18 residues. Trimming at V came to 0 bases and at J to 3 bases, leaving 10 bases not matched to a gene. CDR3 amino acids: CSARDRGWDRGDYNEQFF. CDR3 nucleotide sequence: TGCAGTGCTAGAGATAGGGGTTGGGACAGGGGGGACTACAATGAGCAGTTCTTC.

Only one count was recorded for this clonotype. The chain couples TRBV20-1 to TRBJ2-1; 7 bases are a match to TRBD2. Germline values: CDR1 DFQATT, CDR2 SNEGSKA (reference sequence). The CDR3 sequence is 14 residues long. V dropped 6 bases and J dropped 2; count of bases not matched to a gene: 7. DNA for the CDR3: TGCAGTGCCAAGAGCGGGACCACCTACAATGAGCAGTTCTTC. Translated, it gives CSAKSGTTYNEQFF.

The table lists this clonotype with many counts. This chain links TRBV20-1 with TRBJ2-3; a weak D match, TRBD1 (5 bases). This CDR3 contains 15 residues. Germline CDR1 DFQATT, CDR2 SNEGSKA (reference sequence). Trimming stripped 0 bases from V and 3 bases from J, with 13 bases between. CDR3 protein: CSARDGAGNTDTQYF. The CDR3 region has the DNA TGCAGTGCTAGAGATGGTGCAGGGAATACAGATACGCAGTATTTT.

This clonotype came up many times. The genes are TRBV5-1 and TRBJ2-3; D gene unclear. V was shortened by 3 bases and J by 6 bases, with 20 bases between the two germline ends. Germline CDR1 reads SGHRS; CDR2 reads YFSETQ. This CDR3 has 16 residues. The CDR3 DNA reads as TGCGCCAGCAGCTCTGGTGATCGTGGGTTCCAGGATACGCAGTATTTT. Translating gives CASSSGDRGFQDTQYF.

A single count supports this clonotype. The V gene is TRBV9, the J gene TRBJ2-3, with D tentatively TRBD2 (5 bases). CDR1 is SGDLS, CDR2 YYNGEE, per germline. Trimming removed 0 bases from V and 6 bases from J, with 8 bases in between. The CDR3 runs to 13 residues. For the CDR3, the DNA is TGTGCCAGCAGCGTAGGTGCTAGCGATACGCAGTATTTT. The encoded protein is CASSVGASDTQYF.

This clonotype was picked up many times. Written as DNA, the CDR3 is TGCAGTGCTAGGGTAGCGGGGGGGCTCAGCTCCTACAATGAGCAGTTCTTC. Protein: CSARVAGGLSSYNEQFF. This rearrangement joins TRBV20-1 to TRBJ2-1; 11 bases line up with TRBD2. The germline gives CDR1 DFQATT, CDR2 SNEGSKA (reference sequence). The V segment lost 3 bases and the J segment 0 bases; nucleotides outside the gene matches: 7. CDR3 length: 17 amino acids.

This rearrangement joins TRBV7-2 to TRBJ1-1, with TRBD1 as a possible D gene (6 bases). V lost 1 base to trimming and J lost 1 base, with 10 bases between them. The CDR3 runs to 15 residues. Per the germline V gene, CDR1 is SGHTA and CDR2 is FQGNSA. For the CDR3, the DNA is TGTGCCAGCAGCTTAGAGGTCAGGGGGAACACTGAAGCTTTCTTT. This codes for CASSLEVRGNTEAFF.

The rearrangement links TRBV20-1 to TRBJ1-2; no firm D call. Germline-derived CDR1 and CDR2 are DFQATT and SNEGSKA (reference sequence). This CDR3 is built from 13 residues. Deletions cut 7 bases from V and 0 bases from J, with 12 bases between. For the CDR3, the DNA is TGCAGTGACAGATCCAGTACTAACTATGGCTACACCTTC. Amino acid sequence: CSDRSSTNYGYTF.

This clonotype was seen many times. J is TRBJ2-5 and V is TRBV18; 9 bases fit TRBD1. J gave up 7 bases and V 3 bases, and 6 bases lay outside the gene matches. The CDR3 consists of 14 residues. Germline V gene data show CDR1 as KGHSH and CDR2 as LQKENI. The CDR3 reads CASSPGQGRRTQYF. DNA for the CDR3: TGTGCCAGCTCACCCGGACAGGGGCGGCGGACCCAGTACTTC.

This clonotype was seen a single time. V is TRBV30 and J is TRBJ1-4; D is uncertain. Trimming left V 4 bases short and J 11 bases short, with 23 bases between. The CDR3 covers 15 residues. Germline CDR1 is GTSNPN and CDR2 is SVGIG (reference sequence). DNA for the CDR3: TGTGCCTGGAAACCGGCACAGCGGCGAAGTGGGAAACTGTTTTTT. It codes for CAWKPAQRRSGKLFF.

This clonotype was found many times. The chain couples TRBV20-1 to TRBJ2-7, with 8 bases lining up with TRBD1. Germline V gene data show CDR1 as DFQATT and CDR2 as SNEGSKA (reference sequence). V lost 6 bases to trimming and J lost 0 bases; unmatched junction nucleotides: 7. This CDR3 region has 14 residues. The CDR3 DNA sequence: TGCAGTGCCGATACAGGGGGATTCTCCTACGAGCAGTACTTC. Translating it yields CSADTGGFSYEQYF.

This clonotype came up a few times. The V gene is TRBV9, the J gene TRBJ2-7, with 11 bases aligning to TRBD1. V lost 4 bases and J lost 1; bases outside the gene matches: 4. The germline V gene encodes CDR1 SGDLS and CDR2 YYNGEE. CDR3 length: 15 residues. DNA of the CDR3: TGTGCCAGCAGCACAGGACAGGGGGCATCCTACGAGCAGTACTTC. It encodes CASSTGQGASYEQYF.

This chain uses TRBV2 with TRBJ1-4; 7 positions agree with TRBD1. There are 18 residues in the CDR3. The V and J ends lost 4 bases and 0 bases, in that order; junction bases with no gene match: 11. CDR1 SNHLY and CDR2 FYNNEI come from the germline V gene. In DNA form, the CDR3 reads TGTGCCAGCAGTGGACCTCCCAGGGGGTTTGCAACTAATGAAAAACTGTTTTTT. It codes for CASSGPPRGFATNEKLFF. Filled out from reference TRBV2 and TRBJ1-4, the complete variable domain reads EPEVTQTPSHQVTQMGQEVILRCVPISNHLYFYWYRQILGQKVEFLVSFYNNEISEKSEIFDDQFSVERPDGSNFTLKIRSTKLEDSAMYFCASSGPPRGFATNEKLFFGSGTQLSVL.

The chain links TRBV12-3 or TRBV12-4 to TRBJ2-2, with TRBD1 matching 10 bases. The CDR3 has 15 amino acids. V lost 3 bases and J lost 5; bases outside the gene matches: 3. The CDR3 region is CASSFTDRGTGELFF. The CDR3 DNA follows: TGTGCCAGCAGTTTTACGGACAGGGGGACCGGGGAGCTGTTTTTT.

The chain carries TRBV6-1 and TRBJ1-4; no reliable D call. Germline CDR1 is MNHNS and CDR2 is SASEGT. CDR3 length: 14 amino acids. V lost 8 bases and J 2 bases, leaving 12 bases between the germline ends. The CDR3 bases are TGTGCCAGCCGCAGCCAGTACACTAATGAAAAACTGTTTTTT. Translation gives CASRSQYTNEKLFF.

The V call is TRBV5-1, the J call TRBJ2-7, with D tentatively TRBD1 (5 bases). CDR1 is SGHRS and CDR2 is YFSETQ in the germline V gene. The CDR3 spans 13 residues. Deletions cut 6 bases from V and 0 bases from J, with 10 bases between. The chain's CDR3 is CASMGRVSYEQYF. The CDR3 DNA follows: TGCGCCAGCATGGGGCGAGTCTCCTACGAGCAGTACTTC.

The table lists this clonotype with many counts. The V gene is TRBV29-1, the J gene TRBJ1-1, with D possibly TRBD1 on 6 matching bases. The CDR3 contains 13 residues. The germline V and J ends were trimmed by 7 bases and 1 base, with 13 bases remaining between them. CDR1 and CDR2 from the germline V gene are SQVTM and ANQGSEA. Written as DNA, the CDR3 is TGCAGCGCCTTGGACAGAAAGAACACTGAAGCTTTCTTT. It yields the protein CSALDRKNTEAFF. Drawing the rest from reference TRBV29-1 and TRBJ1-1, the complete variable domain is SAVISQKPSRDICQRGTSLTIQCQVDSQVTMMFWYRQQPGQSLTLIATANQGSEATYESGFVIDKFPISRPNLTFSTLTVSNMSPEDSSIYLCSALDRKNTEAFFGQGTRLTVV.

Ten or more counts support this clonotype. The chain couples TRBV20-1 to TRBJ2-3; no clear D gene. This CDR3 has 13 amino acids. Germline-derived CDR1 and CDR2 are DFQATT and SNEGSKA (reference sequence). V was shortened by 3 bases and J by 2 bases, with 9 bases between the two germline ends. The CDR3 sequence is CSARGMATDTQYF. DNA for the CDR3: TGCAGTGCTAGGGGAATGGCCACAGATACGCAGTATTTT.

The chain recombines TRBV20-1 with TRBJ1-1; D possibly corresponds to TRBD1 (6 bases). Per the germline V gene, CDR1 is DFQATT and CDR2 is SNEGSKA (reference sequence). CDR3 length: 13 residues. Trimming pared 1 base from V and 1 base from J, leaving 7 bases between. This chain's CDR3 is CSARGDKNTEAFF. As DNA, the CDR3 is TGCAGTGCTAGAGGGGACAAGAACACTGAAGCTTTCTTT.

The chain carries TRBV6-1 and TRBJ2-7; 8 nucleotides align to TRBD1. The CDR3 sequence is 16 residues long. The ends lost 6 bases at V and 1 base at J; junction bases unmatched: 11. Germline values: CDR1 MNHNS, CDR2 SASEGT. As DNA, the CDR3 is TGTGCCAGCAGCAGCCATGGACAGGGTTTTTCCTACGAGCAGTACTTC. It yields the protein CASSSHGQGFSYEQYF.

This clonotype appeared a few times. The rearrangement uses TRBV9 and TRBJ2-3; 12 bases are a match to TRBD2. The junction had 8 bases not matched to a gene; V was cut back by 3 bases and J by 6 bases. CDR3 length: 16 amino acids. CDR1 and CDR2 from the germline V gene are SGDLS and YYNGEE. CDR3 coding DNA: TGTGCCAGCAGCGCTAGCGGGGGGGAACCCCGGGATACGCAGTATTTT. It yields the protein CASSASGGEPRDTQYF. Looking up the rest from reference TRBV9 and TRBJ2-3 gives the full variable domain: DSGVTQTPKHLITATGQRVTLRCSPRSGDLSVYWYQQSLDQGLQFLIQYYNGEERAKGNILERFSAQQFPDLHSELNLSSLELGDSALYFCASSASGGEPRDTQYFGPGTRLTVL.

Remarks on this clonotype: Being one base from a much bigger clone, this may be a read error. CDR3 nucleotide sequence: TGTGCCAGCAGACTAAGGGGTAGGGAGACCCAGTACTTC. Protein: CASRLRGRETQYF. The V gene is TRBV28, the J gene TRBJ2-5, with D tentatively TRBD1 (5 bases). V was pared by 6 bases and J by 5 bases, with 13 bases between. CDR3 length: 13 residues. CDR1 is MDHEN, CDR2 SYDVKM, per germline.

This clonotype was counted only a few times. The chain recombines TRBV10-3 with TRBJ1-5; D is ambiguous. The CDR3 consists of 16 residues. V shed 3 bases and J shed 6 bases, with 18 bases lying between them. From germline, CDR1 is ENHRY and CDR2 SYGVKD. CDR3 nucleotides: TGTGCCATCAGTGATGGGGAAAAGGGCAGAGGTCAGCCCCAGCATTTT. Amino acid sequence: CAISDGEKGRGQPQHF.

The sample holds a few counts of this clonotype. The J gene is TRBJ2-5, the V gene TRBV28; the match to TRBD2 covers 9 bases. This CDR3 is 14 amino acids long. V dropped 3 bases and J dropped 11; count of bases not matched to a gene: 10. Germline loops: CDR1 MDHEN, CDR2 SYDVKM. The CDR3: CASSLIAGEVGQYF. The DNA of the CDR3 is TGTGCCAGCAGTTTGATAGCGGGGGAGGTGGGGCAGTACTTC.

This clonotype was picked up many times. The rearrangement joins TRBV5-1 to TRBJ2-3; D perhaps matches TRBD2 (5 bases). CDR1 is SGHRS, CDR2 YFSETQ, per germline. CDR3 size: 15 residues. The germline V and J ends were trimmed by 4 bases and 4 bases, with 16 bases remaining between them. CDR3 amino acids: CASSMEAGPPDTQYF. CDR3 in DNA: TGCGCCAGCAGCATGGAGGCCGGGCCCCCAGATACGCAGTATTTT.

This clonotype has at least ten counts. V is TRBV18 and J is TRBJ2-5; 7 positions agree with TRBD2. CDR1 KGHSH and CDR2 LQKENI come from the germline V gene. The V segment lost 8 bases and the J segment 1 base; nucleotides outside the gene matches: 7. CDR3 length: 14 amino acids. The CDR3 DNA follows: TGTGCCAGCAAGCGGGACCGAGTCCAAGAGACCCAGTACTTC. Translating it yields CASKRDRVQETQYF.

The CDR3 DNA reads TGTGCCAGCAGCGGAAGTACGGAGGTCGGACAGTACTTC. Protein product: CASSGSTEVGQYF. The chain uses TRBV9 and TRBJ2-5; weak D call: TRBD2 (5 bases). Per the germline V gene, CDR1 is SGDLS and CDR2 is YYNGEE. V was clipped by 3 bases and J by 11 bases, with 17 bases between them. This CDR3 has 13 residues.

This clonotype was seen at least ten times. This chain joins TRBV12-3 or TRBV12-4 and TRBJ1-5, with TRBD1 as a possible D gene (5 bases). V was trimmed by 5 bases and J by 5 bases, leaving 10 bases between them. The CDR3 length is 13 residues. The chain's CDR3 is CASSSRQYQPQHF. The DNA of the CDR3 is TGTGCCAGCAGTAGCCGACAGTATCAGCCCCAGCATTTT.